The TCR beta chain described here comes from a study of shared clonotypes between healthy human individuals. Positive CCR7 selection of CD45RO-negative cells yielded the naive CD8 cells, and terminally differentiated effector memory CD45RA+ cells were excluded. The sample holds one count of this clone. The length of the CDR3 is 14 residues. Trimming took 5 bases from V and 5 from J; bases not matched to a gene: 5. The germline V gene encodes CDR1 SEHNR and CDR2 FQNEAQ (reference sequence). In the study's own analysis: ImmunoSEQ sequences covered only the junction and lacked quality scores; filtering therefore differed. Data came from immunoSEQ multiplex PCR; TCRdb stores just in-frame clones and leaves some out. V, J and clone size are taken as reported in that table, and D and trimming were inferred from the DNA itself. Of 760,000 or so clones detected, approximately 96% appear once; the ten largest clones hold less than 0.25%.

This TCR derives from a young man in good health. V usage is TRBV7-9 and J usage is TRBJ1-5; 8 bases map to TRBD1. The sample was naive CD8+ T cells sorted from blood. The CDR3 region is CASSPQGADQPQHF. CDR3 bases: TGTGCCAGCAGCCCCCAGGGGGCTGATCAGCCCCAGCATTTT.